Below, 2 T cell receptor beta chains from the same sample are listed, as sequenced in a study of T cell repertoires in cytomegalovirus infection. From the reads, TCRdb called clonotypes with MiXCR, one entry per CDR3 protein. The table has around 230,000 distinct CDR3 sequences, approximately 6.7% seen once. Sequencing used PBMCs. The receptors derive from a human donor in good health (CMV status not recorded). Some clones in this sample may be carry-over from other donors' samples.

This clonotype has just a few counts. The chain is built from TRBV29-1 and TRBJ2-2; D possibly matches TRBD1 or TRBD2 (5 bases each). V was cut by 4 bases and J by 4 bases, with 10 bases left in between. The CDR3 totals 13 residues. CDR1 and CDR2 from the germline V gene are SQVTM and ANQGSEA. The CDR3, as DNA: TGCAGCGTTGGTCAAGGGACCACCGGGGAGCTGTTTTTT. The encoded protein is CSVGQGTTGELFF.

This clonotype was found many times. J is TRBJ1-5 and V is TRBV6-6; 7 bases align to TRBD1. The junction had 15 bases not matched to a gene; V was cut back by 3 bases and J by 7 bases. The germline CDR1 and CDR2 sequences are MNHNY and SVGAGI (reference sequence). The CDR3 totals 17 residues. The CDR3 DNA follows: TGTGCCAGCAGTTATTGGGGGGGAGAGGGGGCGGAACAGCCCCAGCATTTT. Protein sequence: CASSYWGGEGAEQPQHF.